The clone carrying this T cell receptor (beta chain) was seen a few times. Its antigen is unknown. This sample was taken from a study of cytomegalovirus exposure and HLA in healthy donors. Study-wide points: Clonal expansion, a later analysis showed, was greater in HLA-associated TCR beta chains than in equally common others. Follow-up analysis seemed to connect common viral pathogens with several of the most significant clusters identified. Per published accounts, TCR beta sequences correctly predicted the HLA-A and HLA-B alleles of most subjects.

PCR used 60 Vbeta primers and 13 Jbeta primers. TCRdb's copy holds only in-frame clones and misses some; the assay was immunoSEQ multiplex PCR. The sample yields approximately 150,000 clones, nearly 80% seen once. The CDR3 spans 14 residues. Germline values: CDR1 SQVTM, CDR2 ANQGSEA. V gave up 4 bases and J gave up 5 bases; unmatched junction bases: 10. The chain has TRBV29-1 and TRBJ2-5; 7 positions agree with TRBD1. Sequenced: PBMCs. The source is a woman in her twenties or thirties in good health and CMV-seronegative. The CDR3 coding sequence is TGCAGCGTTGCAGCCGGGACAGAGAGGGAGACCCAGTACTTC. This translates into CSVAAGTERETQYF.